What follows is one TCR beta chain and its context. No antigen is known for it. The material for each subset, its genomic DNA, was split evenly across several immunoSEQ plates. Original data processing: Filtering of immunoSEQ junctional sequences could not match full-length read filtering. Sequencing was performed with immunoSEQ multiplex PCR; in TCRdb, only in-frame clones are kept and a portion is missing. V and J calls and clone size come straight from that table; D and trimming were deduced from the DNA. The table lists about 2.4 million clones, under 95% of them singletons. The sample belongs to a study of shared clonotypes between healthy human individuals. About the study: Each donor's CD4 naive and CD4 memory cells filled three plates apiece, CD8 naive two, and CD8 memory one. Whole-study findings and limits: A few donors had about 5% of their naive CD4 clonotypes in common.

The receptor was derived from a man younger than 30 in good health. Some clones in this sample may be carry-over from other donors' samples. Sequencing was done on a sample of naive CD4+ T cells from PBMCs. Subset of the sample: CD45RA+ positively selected.

CDR3 coding DNA: TGTGCCAGCAGGCAGGGAACGGACACCGGGGAGCTGTTTTTT. Amino acid sequence: CASRQGTDTGELFF. The chain carries TRBV6-5 and TRBJ2-2; D might be TRBD1 (5 bases). The germline V gene encodes CDR1 MNHEY and CDR2 SVGAGI. CDR3 size: 14 residues. Trimming pared 6 bases from V and 3 bases from J, leaving 11 bases between.